The 29 T cell receptor beta chains below come from one sample, sequenced in a study of blood T cell repertoires in COVID-19. The method was immunoSEQ multiplex PCR; TCRdb's version includes in-frame clones alone and lacks a portion of them. The sample holds roughly 260,000 clones, more than 75% seen once. The sequencing input was PBMCs or T cells enriched from blood (not recorded which). The receptors here all came from a woman younger than 30 who had recovered from COVID-19.

The chain combines TRBV27 with TRBJ1-6; 9 bases fit TRBD1. CDR1 MNHEY and CDR2 SMNVEV come from the germline V gene (reference sequence). The V segment lost 1 base and the J segment 7 bases; nucleotides outside the gene matches: 8. This CDR3 is built from 17 residues. The CDR3 DNA is TGTGCCAGCAGTTTATACCAAGGACAGGGGAGAAATTCACCCCTCCACTTT. This codes for CASSLYQGQGRNSPLHF.

The chain has TRBV4-1 and TRBJ2-1; 11 positions agree with TRBD1. Per the germline V gene, CDR1 is MGHRA and CDR2 is YSYEKL. The CDR3 contains 16 residues. Trimming at V came to 3 bases and at J to 6 bases, leaving 7 bases not matched to a gene. In nucleotides, the CDR3 is TGCGCCAGCAGCCACAATCCCGGGACAGGGGGCAATGAGCAGTTCTTC. Its translation is CASSHNPGTGGNEQFF.

The chain joins TRBV4-2 to TRBJ1-2; a possible D gene is TRBD1 (5 bases). V shed 4 bases and J shed 0 bases, with 18 bases lying between them. The CDR3 extends over 17 amino acids. Germline V lookup: CDR1 LGHNA, CDR2 YNFKEQ. CDR3 loop: CASSLQGTKSANYGYTF. The CDR3 coding sequence is TGTGCCAGCAGCCTTCAGGGTACAAAATCAGCTAACTATGGCTACACCTTC.

The chain couples TRBV3-1 (or the pseudogene TRBV3-2) to TRBJ2-3; no firm D call. The CDR3 is made up of 15 amino acids. CDR1 and CDR2 from the germline V gene are LGHDT and YNNKEL (reference sequence). The ends were cut back, 3 bases at V and 5 bases at J, with 15 bases in the middle. The CDR3 region has the DNA TGTGCCAGCAGCCATTGGCGGAGCGCGAAAGATACGCAGTATTTT. Amino acid sequence: CASSHWRSAKDTQYF.

The V call is TRBV30, the J call TRBJ2-1, with 7 nucleotides matching TRBD1. This CDR3 has 16 amino acids. From germline, CDR1 is GTSNPN and CDR2 SVGIG (reference sequence). V shed 0 bases, J shed 0 bases, and the junction held 5 bases outside the gene matches. CDR3: CAWSVRGRGSYNEQFF. The CDR3 DNA reads TGTGCCTGGAGTGTTAGGGGGCGCGGCTCCTACAATGAGCAGTTCTTC.

The V and J genes are TRBV24-1 and TRBJ1-3; 9 bases are a match to TRBD1. Germline trimming cut 10 bases from V and 7 bases from J; bases unmatched to any gene: 4. The CDR3 totals 12 residues. Germline assignment: CDR1 KGHDR and CDR2 SFDVKD. CDR3 in DNA: TGTGCCACACGGGACAGGGAGAACACCATATATTTT. It encodes CATRDRENTIYF.

V and J are TRBV5-1 and TRBJ2-7, with a possible D match to TRBD2 (5 bases). Germline V gives CDR1 SGHRS, CDR2 YFSETQ. This CDR3 comprises 14 residues. The V gene lost 3 bases and the J gene lost 2 bases, with 12 bases spanning the gap. The CDR3 region has the DNA TGCGCCAGCAGCTCCGGGATCCAAGCCTACGAGCAGTACTTC. This translates into CASSSGIQAYEQYF.

The rearrangement uses TRBV4-1 and TRBJ1-1; D is uncertain. The CDR3 contains 15 residues. Germline values: CDR1 MGHRA, CDR2 YSYEKL. The V gene lost 0 bases and the J gene lost 10 bases, with 18 bases spanning the gap. The CDR3 loop reads CASSQERVPTLGAFF. The CDR3 coding sequence is TGCGCCAGCAGCCAAGAGCGGGTCCCGACACTGGGAGCTTTCTTT.

The gene calls are TRBV15 and TRBJ2-3; D remains unclear. The CDR3 has 14 amino acids. V was clipped by 1 base and J by 4 bases, with 9 bases between them. Germline CDR1 is LNHNV and CDR2 is YYDKDF (reference sequence). Written as DNA, the CDR3 is TGTGCCACCAGCAGAGGGGCTCCAGCAGATACGCAGTATTTT. Translating gives CATSRGAPADTQYF. The full variable domain, with the rest looked up from reference TRBV15 and TRBJ2-3, is DAMVIQNPRYQVTQFGKPVTLSCSQTLNHNVMYWYQQKSSQAPKLLFHYYDKDFNNEADTPDNFQSRRPNTSFCFLDIRSPGLGDTAMYLCATSRGAPADTQYFGPGTRLTVL.

This clone showed up just a few times. The chain combines TRBV4-1 with TRBJ2-7; possible D gene TRBD1, 6 bases. With 1 base removed from V and 6 bases from J, the gap between germline ends came to 7 bases. Per the germline V gene, CDR1 is MGHRA and CDR2 is YSYEKL. The CDR3 loop spans 12 amino acids. In nucleotides, the CDR3 is TGCGCCAGCAGCCAAGTAGGGGGCGAGCAGTACTTC. Translated, it gives CASSQVGGEQYF.

The rearrangement uses TRBV9 and TRBJ1-6; possible D gene TRBD1, 5 bases. Germline assignment: CDR1 SGDLS and CDR2 YYNGEE. Between the trimmed V and J ends, which lost 0 bases and 6 bases, there was a span of 13 bases. The CDR3 sequence is 16 residues long. CDR3 DNA: TGTGCCAGCAGCGTAGCTCCGGGGGGAAGTAATTCACCCCTCCACTTT. Its translation is CASSVAPGGSNSPLHF.

The V gene is TRBV9, the J gene TRBJ2-6; 7 bases line up with TRBD1. The ends lost 1 base at V and 0 bases at J; junction bases unmatched: 7. Germline assignment: CDR1 SGDLS and CDR2 YYNGEE. There are 18 residues in the CDR3. This CDR3 is CASSVPKTGSSGANVLTF. Written as DNA, the CDR3 is TGTGCCAGCAGCGTACCTAAGACAGGGAGCTCTGGGGCCAACGTCCTGACTTTC.

The chain couples TRBV7-9 to TRBJ2-7; D remains ambiguous. The CDR3 is made up of 17 amino acids. V was cut by 1 base and J by 2 bases, with 18 bases left in between. Germline-derived CDR1 and CDR2 are SEHNR and FQNEAQ (reference sequence). The CDR3, as DNA: TGTGCCAGCAGCTTAGTATCAGGATATATCGGAACCTACGAGCAGTACTTC. It is translated as CASSLVSGYIGTYEQYF.

This clone was counted at least ten times. The chain joins TRBV10-1 to TRBJ1-1; unclear D gene. The CDR3 runs 13 residues. Germline V lookup: CDR1 WNHNN, CDR2 SYGVQD (reference sequence). V shed 5 bases and J shed 1 base, with 8 bases lying between them. The CDR3 protein is CASSLNRNTEAFF. CDR3 coding DNA: TGCGCCAGCAGTCTGAACAGGAACACTGAAGCTTTCTTT.

The rearrangement uses TRBV7-2 and TRBJ1-3; the D gene is possibly TRBD1 (6 bases). V gave up 0 bases and J gave up 3 bases, with 21 bases separating them. The CDR3 extends over 19 amino acids. Germline loops: CDR1 SGHTA, CDR2 FQGNSA. CDR3 amino acids: CASSLAVGTGWFSGNTIYF. The CDR3, as DNA: TGTGCCAGCAGCTTAGCGGTGGGCACAGGGTGGTTTAGTGGAAACACCATATATTTT.

V usage is TRBV13 and J usage is TRBJ2-5; the match to TRBD2 covers 8 bases. The V segment lost 3 bases and the J segment 5 bases; nucleotides outside the gene matches: 14. The CDR3 extends over 17 amino acids. Per the germline V gene, CDR1 is PRHDT and CDR2 is FYEKMQ (reference sequence). The CDR3 sequence is CASSLGAMREAVETQYF. The CDR3 DNA follows: TGTGCCAGCAGCTTGGGGGCCATGCGGGAGGCTGTCGAGACCCAGTACTTC.

This clone was found once. V and J are TRBV7-9 and TRBJ1-2; D unclear. CDR3 length: 14 amino acids. Germline CDR1 reads SEHNR; CDR2 reads FQNEAQ (reference sequence). Trimming stripped 0 bases from V and 8 bases from J, with 13 bases between. The CDR3: CASSLADLKRGYTF. In nucleotides, the CDR3 is TGTGCCAGCAGCTTAGCAGACTTGAAGCGCGGCTACACCTTC.

This rearrangement joins TRBV7-2 to TRBJ1-4; TRBD1 aligns across 7 bases. After removal of 3 bases from V and 4 bases from J, the junction contained 2 bases not matched to a gene. The CDR3 has 14 amino acids. Germline V lookup: CDR1 SGHTA, CDR2 FQGNSA. CDR3 sequence (DNA): TGTGCCAGCAGCTTCCGACAGGGTAATGAAAAACTGTTTTTT. As protein: CASSFRQGNEKLFF. Full variable domain (missing parts from reference TRBV7-2 and TRBJ1-4): GAGVSQSPSNKVTEKGKDVELRCDPISGHTALYWYRQSLGQGLEFLIYFQGNSAPDKSGLPSDRFSAERTGGSVSTLTIQRTQQEDSAVYLCASSFRQGNEKLFFGSGTQLSVL.

Only one count was recorded for this clone. The gene calls are TRBV9 and TRBJ2-5, with D tentatively TRBD2 (5 bases). Trimming cost V 0 bases and J 0 bases, with 21 bases left between them. The CDR3 extends over 19 amino acids. Germline assignment: CDR1 SGDLS and CDR2 YYNGEE. CDR3 sequence reads: CASSVATGYRDFDQETQYF. CDR3 in DNA: TGTGCCAGCAGCGTAGCAACGGGGTACCGCGACTTTGACCAAGAGACCCAGTACTTC.

The V gene is TRBV30, the J gene TRBJ1-6, with D tentatively TRBD1 (5 bases). Germline V gene sequence: CDR1 GTSNPN, CDR2 SVGIG (reference sequence). Trimming pared 7 bases from V and 7 bases from J, leaving 14 bases between. This CDR3 is 13 amino acids long. For the CDR3, the DNA is TGTGCCTTAAATCGACAGACAAATTCACCCCTCCACTTT. Protein sequence: CALNRQTNSPLHF.

In its sample, this clone was seen a few times. This rearrangement joins TRBV19 to TRBJ1-1; TRBD1 agrees at 8 bases. Trimming removed 1 base from V and 1 base from J; junction bases left unmatched: 8. In germline, CDR1 is LNHDA, CDR2 SQIVND (reference sequence). CDR3 length: 17 residues. The CDR3 DNA reads TGTGCCAGTAGTATAGTAACTTCCGGACAGGGGAACACTGAAGCTTTCTTT. This sequence encodes CASSIVTSGQGNTEAFF.

The V and J genes are TRBV11-2 and TRBJ2-6; D possibly corresponds to TRBD1 (5 bases). V lost 0 bases and J 2 bases, leaving 11 bases between the germline ends. This CDR3 is 17 amino acids long. In germline, CDR1 is SGHAT, CDR2 FQNNGV. The CDR3 nucleotides read TGTGCCAGCAGCTTAGAGCTAGGGGTTACTGGGGCCAACGTCCTGACTTTC. This translates into CASSLELGVTGANVLTF.

This chain joins TRBV18 and TRBJ1-1, with a possible D match to TRBD1 (5 bases). Germline values: CDR1 KGHSH, CDR2 LQKENI. The CDR3 runs 15 residues. Trimming shortened V by 6 bases and J by 0 bases, and 14 bases separated the two germline ends. The CDR3 loop is CASSRSGGVNTEAFF. The DNA for the CDR3 is TGTGCCAGCTCCCGCTCCGGGGGAGTGAACACTGAAGCTTTCTTT.

The CDR3 loop reads CATSDSRGPGLFF. The DNA of the CDR3 is TGTGCCACCAGTGACTCCAGGGGCCCTGGGCTGTTTTTT. The chain uses TRBV24-1 and TRBJ1-4; D might be TRBD1 (6 bases). The ends were cut back, 4 bases at V and 14 bases at J, with 16 bases in the middle. The CDR3 extends over 13 amino acids. In germline, CDR1 is KGHDR, CDR2 SFDVKD.

This chain uses TRBV4-1 with TRBJ2-7; D is perhaps TRBD1 (5 bases). V was clipped by 3 bases and J by 2 bases, with 8 bases between them. This CDR3 is 13 amino acids long. Germline CDR1 is MGHRA and CDR2 is YSYEKL. This CDR3 reads CASSQAGPYEQYF. Here the CDR3 DNA reads TGCGCCAGCAGCCAGGCAGGGCCCTACGAGCAGTACTTC.

The chain employs TRBV4-1 and TRBJ1-2, with 8 positions matching TRBD1. J lost 7 bases, V lost 1 base, and 11 bases had no gene match. From germline, CDR1 is MGHRA and CDR2 YSYEKL. The length of the CDR3 is 16 residues. CDR3 DNA sequence: TGCGCCAGCAGCCAAGCGTCGGGACAGGCCTTCGGTGGCTACACCTTC. Translated, it gives CASSQASGQAFGGYTF.

The genes are TRBV28 and TRBJ1-5; 7 bases line up with TRBD1. Germline V CDR1 and CDR2: MDHEN, SYDVKM. V lost 8 bases to trimming and J lost 1 base; unmatched junction nucleotides: 8. The CDR3 totals 15 residues. The CDR3 is CASGIPGQSNQPQHF. The CDR3 nucleotides read TGTGCCAGCGGGATTCCGGGACAGAGCAATCAGCCCCAGCATTTT. The full variable domain, in which reference TRBV28 and TRBJ1-5 provide the parts outside the CDR3, is DVKVTQSSRYLVKRTGEKVFLECVQDMDHENMFWYRQDPGLGLRLIYFSYDVKMKEKGDIPEGYSVSREKKERFSLILESASTNQTSMYLCASGIPGQSNQPQHFGDGTRLSIL.

This clone was seen only a few times. The chain carries TRBV10-3 and TRBJ1-2; 9 nucleotides line up with TRBD1. The CDR3 has 18 amino acids. Trimming cost V 0 bases and J 5 bases; bases outside gene matches: 13. Germline V lookup: CDR1 ENHRY, CDR2 SYGVKD. The CDR3: CAISESGTGRREVYGYTF. CDR3 nucleotides: TGTGCCATCAGTGAGTCGGGGACAGGGCGTCGGGAGGTGTATGGCTACACCTTC.

The V gene is TRBV3-1 (or the pseudogene TRBV3-2), the J gene TRBJ1-1; possible D gene TRBD1, 5 bases. Trimming shortened V by 2 bases and J by 4 bases, and 20 bases separated the two germline ends. Per the germline V gene, CDR1 is LGHDT and CDR2 is YNNKEL (reference sequence). The CDR3 is 17 amino acids. The CDR3: CASSQLVQARGSTEAFF. CDR3 DNA: TGTGCCAGCAGCCAATTAGTACAGGCTCGCGGGAGCACTGAAGCTTTCTTT.